A single sample gave rise to the 19 T cell receptor beta chains below, sequenced in a study of blood T cell repertoires in COVID-19. Generated by immunoSEQ multiplex PCR, the TCRdb table keeps only in-frame clones and is missing some. The data hold 150,000 to 200,000 clones, with 78% observed a single time. The sample was PBMCs or T cells enriched from blood (not recorded which). These receptors were collected from a woman in her forties or fifties who had recovered from COVID-19.

This clone was observed a handful of times. V gene TRBV19 combines with J gene TRBJ2-7; 7 bases line up with TRBD1. The V segment lost 7 bases and the J segment 2 bases; nucleotides outside the gene matches: 5. The CDR3 covers 13 residues. Germline V lookup: CDR1 LNHDA, CDR2 SQIVND (reference sequence). CDR3 protein: CASIGTEAYEQYF. The CDR3 DNA follows: TGTGCCAGTATAGGGACAGAGGCCTACGAGCAGTACTTC.

The genes are TRBV5-4 and TRBJ2-1, with D possibly TRBD2 on 5 matching bases. The germline gives CDR1 SGHNT, CDR2 YYREEE (reference sequence). Trimming shortened V by 4 bases and J by 7 bases, and 12 bases separated the two germline ends. The CDR3 is 13 residues long. CDR3 DNA: TGTGCCAGCAGCCTGCCTGGCGGGAATGAGCAGTTCTTC. Amino acid sequence: CASSLPGGNEQFF. Full variable domain (rest looked up from reference TRBV5-4 and TRBJ2-1): ETGVTQSPTHLIKTRGQQVTLRCSSQSGHNTVSWYQQALGQGPQFIFQYYREEENGRGNFPPRFSGLQFPNYSSELNVNALELDDSALYLCASSLPGGNEQFFGPGTRLTVL.

A single count supports this clone. The chain uses TRBV2 and TRBJ2-7; D may be TRBD1 (6 bases). From germline, CDR1 is SNHLY and CDR2 FYNNEI. This CDR3 has 14 amino acids. The V and J ends lost 8 bases and 6 bases respectively, with 20 bases between them. CDR3 residues: CASESPGQTFEQYF. DNA of the CDR3: TGTGCCAGCGAATCCCCGGGACAAACTTTCGAGCAGTACTTC.

This chain joins TRBV28 and TRBJ1-5, with D perhaps matching TRBD1 (5 bases). The ends were cut back, 3 bases at V and 6 bases at J, with 15 bases in the middle. Germline V gene lookup returns CDR1 MDHEN and CDR2 SYDVKM. The CDR3 runs 15 residues. The CDR3 DNA is TGTGCCAGCAGTTTGGGAGGACAAGTTCTTCAGCCCCAGCATTTT. Translation: CASSLGGQVLQPQHF.

The CDR3 coding sequence is TGTGCCAGCAGCGCAGGACAGGCCAACGCTGAAGCTTTCTTT. Residues: CASSAGQANAEAFF. This chain joins TRBV11-2 and TRBJ1-1; 7 bases fit TRBD1. CDR3 length: 14 amino acids. CDR1 and CDR2 from the germline V gene are SGHAT and FQNNGV. The ends lost 5 bases at V and 6 bases at J; junction bases unmatched: 9.

The chain uses TRBV5-8 and TRBJ1-2, with TRBD1 matching 7 bases. This CDR3 is 14 amino acids long. V lost 2 bases, J lost 4 bases, and 5 bases stayed unmatched. In germline, CDR1 is SGHTS, CDR2 YDEGEE. CDR3 DNA: TGTGCCAGCAGCTTTTCCGGACAGGTCTATGGCTACACCTTC. Residues: CASSFSGQVYGYTF. Combining the CDR3 with reference TRBV5-8 and TRBJ1-2 gives the whole variable domain EAGVTQSPTHLIKTRGQQATLRCSPISGHTSVYWYQQALGLGLQFLLWYDEGEERNRGNFPPRFSGRQFPNYSSELNVNALELEDSALYLCASSFSGQVYGYTFGSGTRLTVV.

This chain links TRBV4-3 with TRBJ1-2; TRBD1 matches at 9 bases. Unmatched junction bases numbered 7, after V lost 6 bases and J lost 2 bases. The germline CDR1 and CDR2 sequences are LGHNA and YSLEER. The CDR3 consists of 15 residues. The CDR3 sequence: CASSRETGGNYGYTF. The CDR3 bases are TGCGCCAGCAGTAGGGAGACAGGGGGGAACTATGGCTACACCTTC.

The chain links TRBV3-1 (or the pseudogene TRBV3-2) to TRBJ2-1; 12 nucleotides match TRBD2. The junction had 10 bases not matched to a gene; V was cut back by 6 bases and J by 7 bases. The CDR3 contains 16 residues. Germline V gene sequence: CDR1 LGHDT, CDR2 YNNKEL (reference sequence). CDR3 region: CASRLMTSGSLNEQFF. The DNA for the CDR3 is TGTGCCAGCAGGCTAATGACTAGCGGGAGTTTAAATGAGCAGTTCTTC.

CDR3 region: CASSQLPNLNYGYTF. DNA for the CDR3: TGCGCCAGCAGCCAACTCCCTAACCTAAACTATGGCTACACCTTC. This chain uses TRBV4-1 with TRBJ1-2, with no clear D. Trimming pared 2 bases from V and 2 bases from J, leaving 12 bases between. This CDR3 region has 15 residues. Germline CDR1 is MGHRA and CDR2 is YSYEKL.

The chain links TRBV5-1 to TRBJ2-7; tentatively, D is TRBD2 (5 bases). Per the germline V gene, CDR1 is SGHRS and CDR2 is YFSETQ. The CDR3 length is 16 residues. Trimming pared 2 bases from V and 4 bases from J, leaving 19 bases between. CDR3 loop: CASSFGTGMGGYEQYF. CDR3 bases: TGCGCCAGCAGCTTCGGAACCGGGATGGGTGGGTACGAGCAGTACTTC.

The V and J genes are TRBV5-1 and TRBJ1-1; D is ambiguous. CDR1 and CDR2 (germline): SGHRS, YFSETQ. V was shortened by 5 bases and J by 1 base, with 30 bases between the two germline ends. The CDR3 is made up of 20 amino acids. The CDR3 DNA is TGCGCCAGCAGTTACCCAAAACCGTCCGAAGGCCGCCGGGGGAACACTGAAGCTTTCTTT. Its translation is CASSYPKPSEGRRGNTEAFF.

The chain employs TRBV14 and TRBJ1-4; TRBD1 agrees at 7 bases. The CDR3 covers 16 residues. The V gene's germline CDR1 is SGHDN and CDR2 FVKESK. V was clipped by 1 base and J by 4 bases; unmatched bases: 6. The CDR3 here is CASSQGPGQINEKLFF. The CDR3 DNA follows: TGTGCCAGCAGCCAAGGGCCGGGACAGATTAATGAAAAACTGTTTTTT.

J is TRBJ1-1 and V is TRBV5-6; 8 bases are a match to TRBD1. Per the germline V gene, CDR1 is SGHDT and CDR2 is YYEEEE. J lost 4 bases, V lost 3 bases, and 2 bases had no gene match. The CDR3 sequence is 13 residues long. The CDR3 is CASSSTGGTEAFF. The CDR3 DNA reads as TGTGCCAGCAGCTCCACAGGGGGCACTGAAGCTTTCTTT.

The V and J genes are TRBV9 and TRBJ1-1; TRBD1 agrees at 7 bases. This CDR3 is 14 amino acids long. The germline V gene has CDR1 SGDLS and CDR2 YYNGEE. Trimming cost V 2 bases and J 1 base; bases outside gene matches: 2. The CDR3 sequence is CASSVGTANTEAFF. The DNA of the CDR3 is TGTGCCAGCAGCGTGGGGACAGCGAACACTGAAGCTTTCTTT.

This clone was seen just once. The chain uses TRBV3-1 (or the pseudogene TRBV3-2) and TRBJ2-3; D possibly corresponds to TRBD2 (5 bases). Germline-derived CDR1 and CDR2 are LGHDT and YNNKEL (reference sequence). CDR3 size: 13 residues. Deletions cut 1 base from V and 3 bases from J, with 5 bases between. In DNA, the CDR3 is TGTGCCAGCAGCCAAGGGACTACAGATACGCAGTATTTT. It codes for CASSQGTTDTQYF.

The V gene is TRBV15, the J gene TRBJ2-7; unclear D gene. Trimming removed 5 bases from V and 6 bases from J, with 11 bases in between. The length of the CDR3 is 12 residues. The germline V gene has CDR1 LNHNV and CDR2 YYDKDF (reference sequence). The CDR3 spells CATSADTTEQYF. CDR3 nucleotide sequence: TGTGCCACCAGCGCCGACACGACCGAGCAGTACTTC.

This clone appeared once. The rearrangement links TRBV7-8 to TRBJ2-7; TRBD1 aligns across 9 bases. CDR1 is SGHVS and CDR2 is FQNEAQ in the germline V gene. The CDR3 is 16 residues long. After removal of 1 base from V and 7 bases from J, the junction contained 11 bases not matched to a gene. DNA of the CDR3: TGTGCCAGCAGCTTAGGAGGGACAGGGATCCGGGGGGAGCAGTACTTC. This codes for CASSLGGTGIRGEQYF.

V and J are TRBV10-3 and TRBJ1-1; D call uncertain. Trimming left V 4 bases short and J 5 bases short, with 17 bases between. Germline-derived CDR1 and CDR2 are ENHRY and SYGVKD. This CDR3 comprises 15 residues. The CDR3 here is CAISARELANTEAFF. Here the CDR3 DNA reads TGTGCCATCAGTGCGAGGGAATTGGCAAATACTGAAGCTTTCTTT.

This clone was seen more than once but under ten times. The chain couples TRBV2 to TRBJ1-1; D not resolved. Trimming removed 10 bases from V and 3 bases from J, with 15 bases in between. Germline values: CDR1 SNHLY, CDR2 FYNNEI. This CDR3 comprises 13 residues. CDR3 in amino acids: CATQPPGYTEAFF. The CDR3 DNA sequence: TGTGCCACCCAGCCTCCGGGTTACACTGAAGCTTTCTTT. Based on the CDR3 plus reference TRBV2 and TRBJ1-1, the full variable domain is EPEVTQTPSHQVTQMGQEVILRCVPISNHLYFYWYRQILGQKVEFLVSFYNNEISEKSEIFDDQFSVERPDGSNFTLKIRSTKLEDSAMYFCATQPPGYTEAFFGQGTRLTVV.